The text below deals with one T cell receptor (beta chain). Selected pancreatic ductal adenocarcinoma patients had undergone surgery without neoadjuvant therapy. TCRdb keeps only in-frame clones here, not all; method: immunoSEQ multiplex PCR. Of some 16,000 clones detected, about 93% appear once; the ten largest clones hold approximately 17%. The sample belongs to a study of T cells in pancreatic ductal adenocarcinoma. CDR3 size: 18 residues. The trim removed 5 bases at V and 2 bases at J, leaving 10 bases unmatched. From germline, CDR1 is SEHNR and CDR2 FQNEAQ (reference sequence). J is TRBJ1-3 and V is TRBV7-9; 12 nucleotides agree with TRBD1. Sequences were obtained from PBMCs. The sequence was collected from a human donor with pancreatic ductal adenocarcinoma. The CDR3 coding sequence is TGTGCCAGCAGCGGCCTCCGGGACAGGGGGCGAACTGGAAACACCATATATTTT. This sequence encodes CASSGLRDRGRTGNTIYF.